This T cell receptor beta chain was found in a study of identical twins. Study-level findings and limits: The study found that models underestimated out-of-frame TCR alpha sharing in monozygotic twins. Within twin pairs, the out-of-frame alpha sequences they shared showed excess low generation probability.

V was clipped by 1 base and J by 6 bases, with 13 bases between them. Germline-derived CDR1 and CDR2 are LNHNV and YYDKDF (reference sequence). The CDR3 extends over 15 amino acids. Regarding this clonotype: The antigen remains unidentified.

Unique molecular identifiers were present on the cDNA, which also gained a universal primer site by template switching. Each CDR3 protein is one row after TCRdb ran MiXCR on the 5' RACE reads. The repertoire holds hundreds of thousands of distinct CDR3 sequences, with 5.5% to 6.5% as singletons. This clonotype was obtained from a man younger than 35 in good health. The rearrangement uses TRBV15 and TRBJ2-4; D not resolved. The sample taken for sequencing was naive T cells sorted from blood. The CDR3 is CATSRVGEWGNIQYF. As DNA, the CDR3 is TGTGCCACCAGCAGAGTTGGAGAGTGGGGAAACATTCAGTACTTC.